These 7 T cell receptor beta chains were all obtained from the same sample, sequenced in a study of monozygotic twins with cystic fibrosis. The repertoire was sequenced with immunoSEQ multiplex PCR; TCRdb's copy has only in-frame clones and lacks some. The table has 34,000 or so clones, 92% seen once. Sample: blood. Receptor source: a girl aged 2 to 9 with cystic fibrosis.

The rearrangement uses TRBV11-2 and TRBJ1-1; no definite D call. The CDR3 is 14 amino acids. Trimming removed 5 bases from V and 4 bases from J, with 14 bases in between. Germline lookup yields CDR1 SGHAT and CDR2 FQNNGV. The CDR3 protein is CASSSQLRGTEAFF. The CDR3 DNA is TGTGCCAGCAGCAGTCAGCTTCGAGGCACTGAAGCTTTCTTT.

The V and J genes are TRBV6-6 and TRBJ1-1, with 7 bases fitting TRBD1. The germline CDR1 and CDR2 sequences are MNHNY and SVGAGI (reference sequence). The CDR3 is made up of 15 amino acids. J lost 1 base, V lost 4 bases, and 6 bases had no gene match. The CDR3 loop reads CASSSSGTANTEAFF. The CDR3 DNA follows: TGTGCCAGCAGTTCCTCCGGGACAGCGAACACTGAAGCTTTCTTT.

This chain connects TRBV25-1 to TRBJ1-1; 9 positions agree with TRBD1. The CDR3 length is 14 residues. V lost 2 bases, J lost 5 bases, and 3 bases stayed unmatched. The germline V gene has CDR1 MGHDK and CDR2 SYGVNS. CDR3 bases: TGTGCCAGCAGTGAACGAGGGACAGGGACTGAAGCTTTCTTT. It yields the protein CASSERGTGTEAFF. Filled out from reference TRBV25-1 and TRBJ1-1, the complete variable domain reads EADIYQTPRYLVIGTGKKITLECSQTMGHDKMYWYQQDPGMELHLIHYSYGVNSTEKGDLSSESTVSRIRTEHFPLTLESARPSHTSQYLCASSERGTGTEAFFGQGTRLTVV.

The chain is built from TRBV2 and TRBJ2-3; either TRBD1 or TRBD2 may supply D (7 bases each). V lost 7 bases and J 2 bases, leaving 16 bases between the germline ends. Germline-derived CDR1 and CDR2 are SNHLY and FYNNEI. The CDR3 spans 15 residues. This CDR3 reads CASTPRGGVTDTQYF. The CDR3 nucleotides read TGTGCCAGCACTCCCAGGGGGGGGGTCACAGATACGCAGTATTTT.

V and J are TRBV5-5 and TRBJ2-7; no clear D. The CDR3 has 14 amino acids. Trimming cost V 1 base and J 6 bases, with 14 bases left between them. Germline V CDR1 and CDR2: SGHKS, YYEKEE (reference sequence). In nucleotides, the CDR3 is TGTGCCAGCAGCTTGAGGCTTCCTTCCCCCGAGCAGTACTTC. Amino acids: CASSLRLPSPEQYF.

The CDR3 nucleotides read TGTGCCTGGAGTCTGAAGCTGGACTCCGAGCAGTACTTC. This codes for CAWSLKLDSEQYF. V usage is TRBV30 and J usage is TRBJ2-7; TRBD2 might be the D (5 bases). This CDR3 has 13 amino acids. Germline values: CDR1 GTSNPN, CDR2 SVGIG (reference sequence). V was cut by 2 bases and J by 6 bases, with 14 bases left in between.

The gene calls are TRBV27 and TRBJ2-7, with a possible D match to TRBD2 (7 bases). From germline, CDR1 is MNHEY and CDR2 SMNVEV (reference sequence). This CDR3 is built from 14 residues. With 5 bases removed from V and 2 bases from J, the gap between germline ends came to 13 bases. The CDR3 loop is CASSVGGGPYEQYF. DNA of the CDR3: TGTGCCAGCAGTGTTGGGGGGGGCCCCTACGAGCAGTACTTC.